The entry below gives a single TCR beta chain sequence along with its context. This record belongs to a study of blood T cell repertoires in COVID-19. Across the whole study: There were acute and convalescent COVID-19 samples, and they came from the United States, Italy and Spain. PBMCs, B-cell-depleted T cells, or T cells were the source of the cDNA or gDNA that made up the material.

Per the study methods: Estimates of nucleated cell counts were drawn from the amplification of reference gene primers. Clones were read by immunoSEQ multiplex PCR, and TCRdb kept only the in-frame ones, dropping some. The V and J calls and clone size were taken over from that table, and D and trimming were inferred from the DNA. The sample carries under 25,000 clones, approximately 80% recorded once. CDR1 and CDR2 from the germline V gene are SGHRS and YFSETQ. This CDR3 has 17 residues. V trimming: 1 base; J trimming: 2 bases; junction bases outside the gene matches: 2. The chain joins TRBV5-1 to TRBJ2-6; 11 bases are a match to TRBD1. The source is an elderly man with active or convalescent COVID-19. Sequencing was done on a sample of peripheral blood. The CDR3 is CASSLWTGGAGANVLTF. In nucleotides, the CDR3 is TGCGCCAGCAGCTTGTGGACAGGGGGCGCTGGGGCCAACGTCCTGACTTTC. The full variable domain, in which reference TRBV5-1 and TRBJ2-6 provide the parts outside the CDR3, is KAGVTQTPRYLIKTRGQQVTLSCSPISGHRSVSWYQQTPGQGLQFLFEYFSETQRNKGNFPGRFSGRQFSNSRSEMNVSTLELGDSALYLCASSLWTGGAGANVLTFGAGSRLTVL.